A selection of T cell receptor beta chains follows, all from one sample in a study of T cells expressing NK-cell markers. From its re-call of the 5' RACE reads, TCRdb lists each CDR3 protein once, without DNA. This listing includes around 470,000 distinct CDR3 sequences. Input material: blood T cells: a sorted CD56 or NKG2C T cell subset, CD4+ or CD8+ T cells, or bulk PBMC T cells (not recorded which). The receptors derive from a woman in her fifties or sixties in good health. The CDR3 runs from the conserved cysteine through the conserved F or W.

j_call v_call cdr3_aa
TRBJ1-3 TRBV12-3/TRBV12-4 CASNSRGENTIYF
TRBJ2-7 TRBV20-1 CSARGTSVAYEQYF
TRBJ2-7 TRBV19 CASTPDPVSYEQYF
TRBJ2-1 TRBV11-2 CASSWGRTGIYNEQFF
TRBJ2-4 TRBV3-1 CASSLGRGHIQYF
TRBJ2-1 TRBV19 CASSAGAGSNEQFF
TRBJ2-1 TRBV12-3/TRBV12-4 CASSFPPLVWEQFF
TRBJ2-7 TRBV29-1 CSAKLSSDRSYEQYF
TRBJ1-5 TRBV19 CASSMKGDTSPGPQHF
TRBJ2-3 TRBV24-1 CATSDRTADTQYF
TRBJ1-6 TRBV5-6 CASSALSMALHF
TRBJ2-1 TRBV11-3 CASSRLAAEQFF
TRBJ1-5 TRBV10-3 CAISEGTGPGQPQHF
TRBJ1-4 TRBV12-3/TRBV12-4 CASSFSGINEKLFF
TRBJ2-7 TRBV27 CASSLREGYEQYF
TRBJ1-2 TRBV7-9 CASSSTSGTGGKGYTF
TRBJ2-1 TRBV12-3/TRBV12-4 CASSFLMSYNEQFF
TRBJ2-1 TRBV5-1 CASSFTPSEYNEQFF
TRBJ2-1 TRBV5-1 CASSPRQSYNEQFF
TRBJ2-6 TRBV7-3 CASSSQGAFGANVLTF
TRBJ2-1 TRBV7-9 CASSLPGLAGASYNEQFF
TRBJ2-7 TRBV12-3/TRBV12-4 CASSFSWTTTYEQYF
TRBJ2-3 TRBV7-2 CASSSISSLNTDTQYF
TRBJ2-7 TRBV28 CASSVIGYEQYF
TRBJ2-1 TRBV11-3 CASSSRGLPPYNEQFF
TRBJ2-7 TRBV12-3/TRBV12-4 CASRLGTSGIGEQYF
TRBJ2-3 TRBV19 CATGTTDTQYF
TRBJ2-1 TRBV10-3 CAIRGAGGRGNEQFF
TRBJ2-1 TRBV12-3/TRBV12-4 CASTPSAASEQFF
TRBJ2-1 TRBV7-8 CASTSRVYNEQFF
TRBJ1-2 TRBV12-5 CASGYSGTAIYGYTF
TRBJ2-6 TRBV30 CAWSVPREGTGANVLTF
TRBJ2-1 TRBV15 CATSKRQNSGPYNEQFF
TRBJ2-3 TRBV20-1 CSARQTGTDTQYF
TRBJ2-3 TRBV5-5 CASSPTPGTGGTDTQYF
TRBJ2-1 TRBV24-1 CASQPGTGVGEQFF
TRBJ2-7 TRBV12-5 CASGLVAGGTYEQYF
TRBJ2-2 TRBV7-8 CASSAVRGPGAGELFF
TRBJ2-2 TRBV12-3/TRBV12-4 CASSFGGVRTGELFF
TRBJ2-4 TRBV29-1 CSVGWTTQNIQYF
TRBJ1-2 TRBV7-3 CASSYLGGGYTF
TRBJ1-4 TRBV5-1 CASSLEGVGEKLFF
TRBJ1-4 TRBV3-1 CASSQMRGALKELFF
TRBJ2-6 TRBV13 CASTSASGRNAGANVLTF
TRBJ2-4 TRBV5-5 CASSLGLGKNIQYF
TRBJ1-2 TRBV5-1 CASSSGLDYGYTF
TRBJ2-2 TRBV6-6 CATWTVNGELFF
TRBJ1-2 TRBV12-3/TRBV12-4 CASSLVGTSNYGYTF
TRBJ2-2 TRBV10-2 CASADLVGGELFF
TRBJ2-5 TRBV28 CASSSLVGTQYF